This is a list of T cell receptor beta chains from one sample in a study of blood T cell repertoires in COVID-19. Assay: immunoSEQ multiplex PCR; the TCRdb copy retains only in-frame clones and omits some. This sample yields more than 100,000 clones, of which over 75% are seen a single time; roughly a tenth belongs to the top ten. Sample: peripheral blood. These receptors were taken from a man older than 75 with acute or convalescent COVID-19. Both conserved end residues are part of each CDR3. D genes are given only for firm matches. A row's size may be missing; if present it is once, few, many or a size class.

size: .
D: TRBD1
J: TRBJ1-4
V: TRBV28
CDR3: CASSSGQGSEKLFF
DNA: TGTGCCAGCAGTTCGGGACAGGGTAGTGAAAAACTGTTTTTT

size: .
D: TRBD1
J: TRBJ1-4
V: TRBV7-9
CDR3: CASSRRGDATNEKLFF
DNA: TGTGCCAGCAGTCGCAGGGGGGACGCAACTAATGAAAAACTGTTTTTT

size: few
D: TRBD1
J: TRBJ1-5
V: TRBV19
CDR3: CASSIVGQGGNQPQHF
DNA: TGTGCCAGTAGTATAGTGGGACAGGGAGGCAATCAGCCCCAGCATTTT

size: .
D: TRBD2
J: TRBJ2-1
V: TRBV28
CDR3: CASSLGGTTNYNEQFF
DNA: TGTGCCAGCAGTTTAGGCGGGACTACCAATTACAATGAGCAGTTCTTC

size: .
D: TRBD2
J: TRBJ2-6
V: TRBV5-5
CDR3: CASFRGDSGANVLTF
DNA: TGTGCCAGCTTTCGGGGGGACTCTGGGGCCAACGTCCTGACTTTC

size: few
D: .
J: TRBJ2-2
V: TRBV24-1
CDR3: CATSDQTTDTGELFF
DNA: TGTGCCACCAGTGACCAGACAACCGACACCGGGGAGCTGTTTTTT

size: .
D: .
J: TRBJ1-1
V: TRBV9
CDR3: CASSAQGMNTEAFF
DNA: TGTGCCAGCAGCGCACAGGGCATGAACACTGAAGCTTTCTTT

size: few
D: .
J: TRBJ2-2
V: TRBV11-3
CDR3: CASSLSPTSGELFF
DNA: TGTGCCAGCAGCTTGAGTCCGACTTCCGGGGAGCTGTTTTTT

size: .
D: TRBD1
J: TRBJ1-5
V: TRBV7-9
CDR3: CASSRQGSNQPQHF
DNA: TGTGCCAGCAGCCGACAGGGTAGCAATCAGCCCCAGCATTTT

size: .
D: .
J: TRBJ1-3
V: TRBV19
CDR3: CASSSRTAVGNTIYF
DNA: TGTGCCAGTAGTTCACGGACTGCCGTGGGAAACACCATATATTTT

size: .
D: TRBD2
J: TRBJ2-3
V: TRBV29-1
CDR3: CSVDRSGADTQYF
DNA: TGCAGCGTTGACAGGAGCGGGGCAGATACGCAGTATTTT

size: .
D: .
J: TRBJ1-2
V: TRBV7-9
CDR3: CASSLDGSWSYGYTF
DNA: TGTGCCAGCAGCTTAGACGGTAGTTGGTCCTATGGCTACACCTTC

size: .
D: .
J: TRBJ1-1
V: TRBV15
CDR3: CATSRVGATEAFF
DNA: TGTGCCACCAGCAGAGTGGGGGCCACTGAAGCTTTCTTT

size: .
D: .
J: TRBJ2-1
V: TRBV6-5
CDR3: CASSYNGNEQFF
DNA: TGTGCCAGCAGTTACAACGGGAATGAGCAGTTCTTC

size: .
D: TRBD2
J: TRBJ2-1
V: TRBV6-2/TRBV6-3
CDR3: CASSYSSRGLVLDEQFF
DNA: TGTGCCAGCAGTTACTCGAGCAGGGGACTAGTTTTGGATGAGCAGTTCTTC

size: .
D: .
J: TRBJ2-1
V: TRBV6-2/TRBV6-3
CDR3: CASSYSRGSYNEQFF
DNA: TGTGCCAGCAGTTACTCGCGGGGATCTTACAATGAGCAGTTCTTC

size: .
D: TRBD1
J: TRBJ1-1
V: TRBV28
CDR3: CASSLAGGFSHF
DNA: TGTGCCAGCAGTTTGGCAGGGGGCTTCTCTCACTTT

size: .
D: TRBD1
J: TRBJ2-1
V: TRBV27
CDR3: CATKPGQGAYEQFF
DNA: TGTGCCACGAAACCGGGACAGGGGGCTTATGAGCAGTTCTTC

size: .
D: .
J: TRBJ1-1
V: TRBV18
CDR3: CASWRDSNTEAFF
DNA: TGTGCCAGCTGGAGGGACTCCAACACTGAAGCTTTCTTT

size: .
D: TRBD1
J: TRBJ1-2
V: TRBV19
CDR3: CASTSGQGGALYGYTF
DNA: TGTGCCAGTACCTCCGGACAGGGGGGAGCTCTATATGGCTACACCTTC

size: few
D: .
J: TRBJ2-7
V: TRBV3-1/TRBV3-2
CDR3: CASSQADYEQYF
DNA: TGTGCCAGCAGCCAAGCAGACTACGAGCAGTACTTC

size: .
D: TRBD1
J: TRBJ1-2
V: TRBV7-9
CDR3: CASRQGGTYGYTF
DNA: TGTGCCAGCAGACAGGGGGGCACCTATGGCTACACCTTC

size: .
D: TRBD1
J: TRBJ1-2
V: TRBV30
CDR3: CACARDRPNGYTF
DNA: TGTGCCTGTGCACGGGACAGACCTAATGGCTACACCTTC

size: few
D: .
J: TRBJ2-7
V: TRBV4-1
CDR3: CASSQADIGYEQYF
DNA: TGCGCCAGCAGCCAGGCGGACATAGGCTACGAGCAGTACTTC

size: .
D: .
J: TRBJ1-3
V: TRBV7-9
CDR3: CASSFRGAGNTIYF
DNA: TGTGCCAGCAGCTTCAGGGGAGCTGGAAACACCATATATTTT

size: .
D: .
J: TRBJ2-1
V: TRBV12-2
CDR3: CASRPPRTKNNEQFF
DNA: TGTGCAAGTCGCCCCCCCCGGACTAAGAACAATGAGCAGTTCTTC

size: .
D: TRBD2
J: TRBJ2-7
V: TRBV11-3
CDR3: CASSPVLAGVYEQYF
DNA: TGTGCCAGCAGCCCCGTACTAGCGGGGGTCTACGAGCAGTACTTC

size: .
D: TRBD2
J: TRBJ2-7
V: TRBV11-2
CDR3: CASSLAGGLSYEQYF
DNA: TGTGCCAGCAGCCTAGCGGGGGGCTTAAGCTACGAGCAGTACTTC

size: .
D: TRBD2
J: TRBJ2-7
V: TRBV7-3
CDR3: CASSLVGGFGEQYF
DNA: TGTGCCAGCAGCTTAGTCGGGGGGTTCGGCGAGCAGTACTTC

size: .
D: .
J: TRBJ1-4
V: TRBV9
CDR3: CASSDRANEKLFF
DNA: TGTGCCAGCAGCGACAGAGCTAATGAAAAACTGTTTTTT

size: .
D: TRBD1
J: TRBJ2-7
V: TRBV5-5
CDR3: CASSFQTGTGAYEQYF
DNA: TGTGCCAGCAGCTTCCAGACCGGGACAGGGGCCTACGAGCAGTACTTC

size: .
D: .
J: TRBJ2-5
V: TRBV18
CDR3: CASSRGVQETQYF
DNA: TGTGCCAGCTCACGGGGAGTCCAAGAGACCCAGTACTTC

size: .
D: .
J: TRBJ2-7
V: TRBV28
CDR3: CASSLSPTLAPSSYEQYF
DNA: TGTGCCAGCAGTTTATCCCCTACCCTAGCGCCCAGCTCCTACGAGCAGTACTTC

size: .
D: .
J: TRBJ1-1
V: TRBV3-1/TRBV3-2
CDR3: CASSHESRTEAFF
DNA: TGTGCCAGCAGCCACGAGTCCCGCACTGAAGCTTTCTTT

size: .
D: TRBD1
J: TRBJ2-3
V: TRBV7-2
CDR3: CASTGQGRGTDTQYF
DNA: TGTGCCAGCACCGGACAGGGTCGGGGCACAGATACGCAGTATTTT

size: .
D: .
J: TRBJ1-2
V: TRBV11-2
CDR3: CASSLVQGWNYGYTF
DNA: TGTGCCAGCAGCTTAGTGCAGGGGTGGAACTATGGCTACACCTTC

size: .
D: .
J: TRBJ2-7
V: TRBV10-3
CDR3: CAISESAGGGGGPNEQYF
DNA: TGTGCCATCAGTGAATCTGCTGGAGGAGGGGGGGGCCCCAACGAGCAGTACTTC

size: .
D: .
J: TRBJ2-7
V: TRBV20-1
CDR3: CSASRQGYEQYF
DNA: TGCAGTGCTAGTCGTCAGGGCTACGAGCAGTACTTC